Listed here are 12 T cell receptor beta chains from one sample, sequenced in a study of neoadjuvant nivolumab and ipilimumab in lung cancer. The repertoire was sequenced with immunoSEQ multiplex PCR; TCRdb's copy has only in-frame clones and lacks some. The sample lists 10,000 to 15,000 clones, approximately 96% seen once, with about 2.3% in the top ten. The input for sequencing was peripheral blood, taken after neoadjuvant nivolumab, alone or with ipilimumab, at or shortly before surgery. The receptors stem from an adult with non-small cell lung cancer.

This chain joins TRBV2 and TRBJ1-5, with D perhaps matching TRBD1 (6 bases). V lost 8 bases, J lost 2 bases, and 10 bases lay in between. The CDR3 sequence is 13 residues long. CDR1 SNHLY and CDR2 FYNNEI come from the germline V gene. The CDR3: CASYAGGNQPQHF. The DNA of the CDR3 is TGTGCCAGCTATGCAGGGGGCAATCAGCCCCAGCATTTT.

In this sample, this clone turned up once. The chain employs TRBV11-2 and TRBJ2-5, with D maybe TRBD2 (5 bases). Trimming removed 5 bases at V and 5 bases at J, with 21 bases between. Germline loops: CDR1 SGHAT, CDR2 FQNNGV. The CDR3 is 16 amino acids. The CDR3 region is CASSLRVVGIGETQYF. The CDR3 DNA is TGTGCCAGCAGCCTGCGGGTGGTCGGGATCGGCGAGACCCAGTACTTC.

The V call is TRBV7-9, the J call TRBJ2-7; D is ambiguous. V lost 0 bases and J lost 4, with 10 bases in between. This CDR3 is 14 amino acids long. Germline assignment: CDR1 SEHNR and CDR2 FQNEAQ (reference sequence). CDR3 protein: CASSLAPVLYEQYF. DNA for the CDR3: TGTGCCAGCAGCTTAGCGCCTGTATTATACGAGCAGTACTTC.

This chain connects TRBV2 to TRBJ2-5; no firm D call. V was clipped by 7 bases and J by 1 base, with 4 bases between them. The CDR3 runs to 11 residues. In germline, CDR1 is SNHLY, CDR2 FYNNEI. The CDR3 reads CASTVQETQYF. The CDR3 DNA is TGTGCCAGCACAGTCCAAGAGACCCAGTACTTC.

This chain links TRBV18 with TRBJ1-5; 8 bases line up with TRBD1. V shed 2 bases and J 0 bases; nucleotides not matched to a gene: 15. Germline-derived CDR1 and CDR2 are KGHSH and LQKENI. The CDR3 consists of 20 residues. Here the CDR3 reads CASSPFPILTGADSNQPQHF. DNA of the CDR3: TGTGCCAGCTCACCATTCCCCATTTTGACAGGGGCGGATAGCAATCAGCCCCAGCATTTT.

With respect to this clone: In the same sample, other DNA sequences code for this CDR3. For the CDR3, the DNA is TGCGCCAGCAGAGGGACCGGGGAGCTGTTTTTT. This sequence encodes CASRGTGELFF. This chain joins TRBV10-1 and TRBJ2-2, with D unclear. There are 11 residues in the CDR3. V gave up 6 bases and J gave up 5 bases, with 4 bases separating them. Per germline, CDR1 WNHNN and CDR2 SYGVQD (reference sequence).

The genes are TRBV6-5 and TRBJ1-1; 11 bases match TRBD1. Unmatched junction bases numbered 4, after V lost 6 bases and J lost 4 bases. Germline V gives CDR1 MNHEY, CDR2 SVGAGI. The CDR3 covers 14 residues. The CDR3 nucleotides read TGTGCCAGCAGAAGAGGGACAGGGGGCACTGAAGCTTTCTTT. Translated, it gives CASRRGTGGTEAFF.

This clone showed up just once. This chain's CDR3 is CATSRPSDGRAADTQYF. As DNA, the CDR3 is TGTGCCACCAGCAGACCCTCGGACGGGAGGGCCGCAGATACGCAGTATTTT. The chain uses TRBV15 and TRBJ2-3, with TRBD2 matching over 8 bases. Germline V CDR1 and CDR2: LNHNV, YYDKDF (reference sequence). Trimming removed 2 bases from V and 4 bases from J; junction bases left unmatched: 11. This CDR3 has 17 amino acids.

This clone showed up just once. The V and J genes are TRBV27 and TRBJ2-3, with 9 nucleotides matching TRBD1. The V segment lost 8 bases and the J segment 2 bases; nucleotides outside the gene matches: 8. This CDR3 has 15 residues. CDR1 and CDR2 (germline): MNHEY, SMNVEV (reference sequence). The CDR3 region has the DNA TGTGCCAGCGGAGGGGACAGGGAGCACACAGATACGCAGTATTTT. This encodes CASGGDREHTDTQYF.

This chain connects TRBV7-9 to TRBJ2-7; no reliable D call. The V gene's germline CDR1 is SEHNR and CDR2 FQNEAQ (reference sequence). This CDR3 contains 15 residues. Deletions cut 4 bases from V and 2 bases from J, with 15 bases between. In nucleotides, the CDR3 is TGTGCCAGCAGCTCCGCGGCAGGTACCACCTACGAGCAGTACTTC. This gives the protein CASSSAAGTTYEQYF.

The V gene is TRBV5-1, the J gene TRBJ1-4; tentatively, D is TRBD1 (5 bases). Per the germline V gene, CDR1 is SGHRS and CDR2 is YFSETQ. CDR3 size: 14 residues. Trimming took 7 bases from V and 3 from J, leaving 13 bases between them. This CDR3 reads CASAVGAANEKLFF. For the CDR3, the DNA is TGCGCCAGCGCGGTTGGGGCGGCTAATGAAAAACTGTTTTTT.

The genes are TRBV7-2 and TRBJ1-5; weak D call: TRBD1 (6 bases). This CDR3 region has 14 residues. V shed 1 base and J shed 7 bases, with 11 bases lying between them. The germline V gene has CDR1 SGHTA and CDR2 FQGNSA. CDR3 bases: TGTGCCAGCAGCTTAGGGACAGCGCAGCAGCCCCAGCATTTT. Residues: CASSLGTAQQPQHF. The full variable domain, rest sourced from reference TRBV7-2 and TRBJ1-5, is GAGVSQSPSNKVTEKGKDVELRCDPISGHTALYWYRQSLGQGLEFLIYFQGNSAPDKSGLPSDRFSAERTGGSVSTLTIQRTQQEDSAVYLCASSLGTAQQPQHFGDGTRLSIL.